This T cell receptor (beta chain) comes out of a study of T cell responses to AZD1222 COVID-19 vaccine. The CDR3 runs to 18 residues. Trimming left V 4 bases short and J 0 bases short, with 17 bases between. Germline V gene lookup returns CDR1 SGHRS and CDR2 YFSETQ. Clones were read by immunoSEQ multiplex PCR, and TCRdb kept only the in-frame ones, dropping some. The sample lists approximately 150,000 clones, around nine tenths occurring once. This rearrangement joins TRBV5-1 to TRBJ1-6; a weak D match, TRBD1 (6 bases). The sample was peripheral blood, taken on day 0 of AZD1222 vaccination. This clonotype was obtained from an adult in good health. This CDR3 reads CASSLLGGEGSYNSPLHF. The CDR3 DNA sequence: TGCGCCAGCAGCCTCCTCGGGGGCGAAGGCTCCTATAATTCACCCCTCCACTTT. The whole variable domain, filled in from reference TRBV5-1 and TRBJ1-6, reads KAGVTQTPRYLIKTRGQQVTLSCSPISGHRSVSWYQQTPGQGLQFLFEYFSETQRNKGNFPGRFSGRQFSNSRSEMNVSTLELGDSALYLCASSLLGGEGSYNSPLHFGNGTRLTVT.